This T cell receptor beta chain was recovered during a study of cytomegalovirus exposure and HLA in healthy donors. General study findings and limits: As a later analysis revealed, the rate of TCR association differed by HLA locus, with DRB1 most and HLA-C fewest.

Details on this clone: Its antigen is not identified.

Both 60 Vbeta primers and 13 Jbeta primers went into the PCR. Assay used: immunoSEQ multiplex PCR; TCRdb lists only in-frame clones, some missing. The profile shows around 150,000 clones, approximately 82% of them singletons. Germline V gives CDR1 SGHTA, CDR2 FQGTGA. V shed 0 bases and J 4 bases; nucleotides not matched to a gene: 3. The CDR3 runs 16 residues. The receptor was isolated from a man aged 25-40 years in good health and CMV-seropositive. Sequenced material: PBMCs. The chain carries TRBV7-3 and TRBJ2-1, with 10 bases aligning to TRBD2. The CDR3 DNA follows: TGTGCCAGCAGCTTAACTACTAGCGGGACTTACAATGAGCAGTTCTTC. It specifies CASSLTTSGTYNEQFF.